This is a list of T cell receptor beta chains from one sample in a study of blood T cell repertoires in COVID-19. Generated by immunoSEQ multiplex PCR, the TCRdb table keeps only in-frame clones and is missing some. Among about 120,000 clones, 65% to 85% were seen once, and the ten largest hold about 4.5%. Sequencing used peripheral blood. The receptors derive from a woman in her 70s with acute or convalescent COVID-19. CDR3s include the opening cysteine and the closing phenylalanine or tryptophan. Fields, in order: clone size, V gene, D gene, J gene, CDR3 protein, CDR3 DNA. The D gene is left open where the match is weak. Expanded clones get a size class; other rows say once, few or many, or leave the size out.

clone_size: .
v_call: TRBV27
d_call: .
j_call: TRBJ2-1
cdr3_aa: CASSLKYGGLSYNEQFF
cdr3_nt: TGTGCCAGCAGTTTAAAATACGGGGGGCTCTCCTACAATGAGCAGTTCTTC

clone_size: .
v_call: TRBV2
d_call: .
j_call: TRBJ1-2
cdr3_aa: CASSRQGYGYTF
cdr3_nt: TGTGCCAGCAGTCGGCAGGGCTATGGCTACACCTTC

clone_size: .
v_call: TRBV27
d_call: .
j_call: TRBJ1-1
cdr3_aa: CASSERRYNTEAFF
cdr3_nt: TGTGCCAGCAGCGAAAGGAGGTATAACACTGAAGCTTTCTTT

clone_size: .
v_call: TRBV11-3
d_call: TRBD2
j_call: TRBJ2-3
cdr3_aa: CASSPSRGGADTQYF
cdr3_nt: TGTGCCAGCAGCCCATCACGGGGGGGGGCAGATACGCAGTATTTT

clone_size: .
v_call: TRBV2
d_call: TRBD2
j_call: TRBJ2-1
cdr3_aa: CASSGEGYNEQFF
cdr3_nt: TGTGCCAGCAGTGGGGAGGGGTACAATGAGCAGTTCTTC

clone_size: .
v_call: TRBV11-3
d_call: TRBD2
j_call: TRBJ2-7
cdr3_aa: CASSLGRGSAEQYF
cdr3_nt: TGTGCCAGCAGCTTAGGGCGGGGGAGCGCCGAGCAGTACTTC

clone_size: .
v_call: TRBV5-1
d_call: .
j_call: TRBJ1-2
cdr3_aa: CASSLGLPTDGYGYTF
cdr3_nt: TGCGCCAGCAGCTTGGGTCTTCCGACAGACGGCTATGGCTACACCTTC

clone_size: .
v_call: TRBV6-2/TRBV6-3
d_call: TRBD1
j_call: TRBJ1-5
cdr3_aa: CASSFNPDRGQVGNQPQHF
cdr3_nt: TGTGCCAGCAGCTTTAACCCGGACAGGGGGCAGGTGGGCAATCAGCCCCAGCATTTT

clone_size: .
v_call: TRBV3-1/TRBV3-2
d_call: .
j_call: TRBJ1-2
cdr3_aa: CASSQGRTAVGYTF
cdr3_nt: TGTGCCAGCAGCCAAGGACGAACAGCCGTGGGCTACACCTTC

clone_size: .
v_call: TRBV21-1
d_call: .
j_call: TRBJ1-2
cdr3_aa: CASSTRRTDCVYGYTF
cdr3_nt: TGTGCCAGCAGCACTCGTCGGACGGACTGTGTCTATGGCTACACCTTC

clone_size: .
v_call: TRBV15
d_call: TRBD1
j_call: TRBJ2-4
cdr3_aa: CATSDSGQPNIQYF
cdr3_nt: TGTGCCACCAGCGACTCGGGACAGCCAAACATTCAGTACTTC

clone_size: once
v_call: TRBV18
d_call: TRBD1
j_call: TRBJ1-3
cdr3_aa: CASSLGPQGGGNTIYF
cdr3_nt: TGTGCCAGCTCACTCGGACCACAGGGGGGTGGAAACACCATATATTTT

clone_size: .
v_call: TRBV7-8
d_call: TRBD1
j_call: TRBJ1-1
cdr3_aa: CASIRDRATEAFF
cdr3_nt: TGTGCCAGCATCAGAGACAGGGCCACTGAAGCTTTCTTT

clone_size: .
v_call: TRBV4-3
d_call: .
j_call: TRBJ1-2
cdr3_aa: CASSQDARANYGYTF
cdr3_nt: TGCGCCAGCAGCCAAGATGCCAGGGCTAACTATGGCTACACCTTC

clone_size: .
v_call: TRBV9
d_call: TRBD1
j_call: TRBJ1-5
cdr3_aa: CASSATGTGNQPQHF
cdr3_nt: TGTGCCAGCAGCGCAACCGGGACAGGAAATCAGCCCCAGCATTTT

clone_size: .
v_call: TRBV6-5
d_call: .
j_call: TRBJ2-2
cdr3_aa: CASSYETGLRELFF
cdr3_nt: TGTGCCAGCAGTTACGAAACAGGGCTAAGGGAGCTGTTTTTT

clone_size: .
v_call: TRBV5-1
d_call: .
j_call: TRBJ2-1
cdr3_aa: CASSLVTTSGATSGSYNEQFF
cdr3_nt: TGCGCCAGCAGCTTGGTTACGACTAGTGGGGCAACCTCCGGGTCCTACAATGAGCAGTTCTTC

clone_size: .
v_call: TRBV4-1
d_call: TRBD2
j_call: TRBJ2-3
cdr3_aa: CASSRTSGGAEDTQYF
cdr3_nt: TGCGCCAGCAGCCGGACTAGCGGGGGGGCGGAAGATACGCAGTATTTT

clone_size: .
v_call: TRBV6-6
d_call: TRBD1
j_call: TRBJ1-5
cdr3_aa: CASRLQGSNQPQHF
cdr3_nt: TGTGCCAGCAGATTACAGGGGTCCAATCAGCCCCAGCATTTT

clone_size: few
v_call: TRBV5-4
d_call: .
j_call: TRBJ1-5
cdr3_aa: CASSLEPGPNQPQHF
cdr3_nt: TGTGCCAGCAGCTTGGAACCAGGGCCGAATCAGCCCCAGCATTTT

clone_size: .
v_call: TRBV28
d_call: TRBD2
j_call: TRBJ2-3
cdr3_aa: CASSAPGGAIDTQYF
cdr3_nt: TGTGCCAGCAGTGCCCCCGGGGGGGCGATAGATACGCAGTATTTT

clone_size: .
v_call: TRBV30
d_call: .
j_call: TRBJ1-6
cdr3_aa: CAWSTGTNNSPLHF
cdr3_nt: TGTGCCTGGAGTACCGGGACAAATAATTCACCCCTCCACTTT

clone_size: once
v_call: TRBV7-9
d_call: TRBD1
j_call: TRBJ1-5
cdr3_aa: CASSYRGQGPQPQHF
cdr3_nt: TGTGCCAGCAGTTATAGGGGACAGGGTCCTCAGCCCCAGCATTTT

clone_size: once
v_call: TRBV19
d_call: .
j_call: TRBJ2-3
cdr3_aa: CASSNRASRDTQYF
cdr3_nt: TGTGCCAGTAGTAACAGGGCTAGTAGGGATACGCAGTATTTT

clone_size: .
v_call: TRBV9
d_call: .
j_call: TRBJ1-4
cdr3_aa: CASSVASGAPEKLFF
cdr3_nt: TGTGCCAGCAGCGTAGCGTCAGGGGCCCCTGAAAAACTGTTTTTT

clone_size: .
v_call: TRBV19
d_call: .
j_call: TRBJ1-5
cdr3_aa: CASSGGAANPYSNQPQHF
cdr3_nt: TGTGCCAGTAGCGGCGGGGCAGCGAACCCTTATAGCAATCAGCCCCAGCATTTT

clone_size: .
v_call: TRBV6-2/TRBV6-3
d_call: TRBD2
j_call: TRBJ2-5
cdr3_aa: CASSSAWIAGALKETQYF
cdr3_nt: TGTGCCAGCAGTTCCGCCTGGATAGCGGGGGCCCTCAAAGAGACCCAGTACTTC

clone_size: .
v_call: TRBV7-9
d_call: .
j_call: TRBJ2-1
cdr3_aa: CASSPPARGKSYNEQFF
cdr3_nt: TGTGCCAGCAGCCCCCCCGCAAGGGGTAAGTCCTACAATGAGCAGTTCTTC

clone_size: .
v_call: TRBV4-3
d_call: .
j_call: TRBJ1-3
cdr3_aa: CASSQTPSSGNTIYF
cdr3_nt: TGCGCCAGCAGCCAAACACCAAGCTCTGGAAACACCATATATTTT

clone_size: .
v_call: TRBV6-5
d_call: TRBD2
j_call: TRBJ2-1
cdr3_aa: CAGRGTSGGWNEQFF
cdr3_nt: TGTGCCGGCAGAGGGACTAGCGGGGGGTGGAATGAGCAGTTCTTC

clone_size: few
v_call: TRBV12-3/TRBV12-4
d_call: .
j_call: TRBJ1-2
cdr3_aa: CASSLAAAYGYTF
cdr3_nt: TGTGCCAGCAGTTTGGCGGCCGCCTATGGCTACACCTTC

clone_size: .
v_call: TRBV7-2
d_call: .
j_call: TRBJ2-1
cdr3_aa: CASSLASGLPFF
cdr3_nt: TGTGCCAGCAGCTTAGCGAGCGGACTACCGTTCTTC

clone_size: .
v_call: TRBV9
d_call: TRBD1
j_call: TRBJ1-2
cdr3_aa: CASSPGGGYGYTF
cdr3_nt: TGTGCCAGCAGCCCAGGGGGCGGCTATGGCTACACCTTC

clone_size: .
v_call: TRBV7-9
d_call: TRBD1
j_call: TRBJ1-5
cdr3_aa: CASSPDRYQPQHF
cdr3_nt: TGTGCCAGCAGCCCGGACAGGTATCAGCCCCAGCATTTT

clone_size: .
v_call: TRBV27
d_call: .
j_call: TRBJ1-2
cdr3_aa: CASSSPNRETGYTF
cdr3_nt: TGTGCCAGCAGTTCCCCAAACAGGGAAACTGGCTACACCTTC

clone_size: .
v_call: TRBV3-1/TRBV3-2
d_call: .
j_call: TRBJ1-3
cdr3_aa: CASRRGGTGNTIYF
cdr3_nt: TGTGCCAGCCGGCGGGGGGGCACTGGAAACACCATATATTTT

clone_size: few
v_call: TRBV2
d_call: TRBD1
j_call: TRBJ1-2
cdr3_aa: CASSQTGDYGYTF
cdr3_nt: TGTGCCAGCAGTCAAACAGGGGACTATGGCTACACCTTC

clone_size: .
v_call: TRBV5-5
d_call: TRBD2
j_call: TRBJ2-1
cdr3_aa: CASSFILAGGPSYNEQFF
cdr3_nt: TGTGCCAGCAGCTTCATCCTAGCGGGGGGGCCGTCCTACAATGAGCAGTTCTTC

clone_size: .
v_call: TRBV6-5
d_call: TRBD1
j_call: TRBJ2-5
cdr3_aa: CASSPGQGREQYF
cdr3_nt: TGTGCCAGCAGTCCTGGACAGGGCCGGGAGCAGTACTTC

clone_size: .
v_call: TRBV5-1
d_call: .
j_call: TRBJ1-5
cdr3_aa: CASSQTTPGNQPQHF
cdr3_nt: TGCGCCAGCAGCCAAACGACACCTGGGAATCAGCCCCAGCATTTT

clone_size: .
v_call: TRBV24-1
d_call: .
j_call: TRBJ1-1
cdr3_aa: CATKATEKSEAFF
cdr3_nt: TGTGCCACTAAAGCGACAGAGAAATCTGAAGCTTTCTTT

clone_size: .
v_call: TRBV19
d_call: .
j_call: TRBJ1-4
cdr3_aa: CASRSLDRATNEKLFF
cdr3_nt: TGTGCCAGTAGATCTCTGGACAGAGCAACTAATGAAAAACTGTTTTTT

clone_size: .
v_call: TRBV7-3
d_call: .
j_call: TRBJ1-6
cdr3_aa: CASSLTTAPNSPLHF
cdr3_nt: TGTGCCAGCAGCTTAACGACAGCCCCTAATTCACCCCTCCACTTT

clone_size: .
v_call: TRBV6-5
d_call: TRBD1
j_call: TRBJ2-5
cdr3_aa: CASKKGARETQYF
cdr3_nt: TGTGCCAGCAAGAAGGGGGCGCGGGAGACCCAGTACTTC

clone_size: once
v_call: TRBV7-9
d_call: .
j_call: TRBJ1-1
cdr3_aa: CASSPPGNLMNTEAFF
cdr3_nt: TGTGCCAGCAGCCCTCCAGGGAACCTTATGAACACTGAAGCTTTCTTT

clone_size: .
v_call: TRBV6-5
d_call: .
j_call: TRBJ1-2
cdr3_aa: CASSYGGRGGYTF
cdr3_nt: TGTGCCAGCAGTTATGGTGGGAGAGGGGGCTACACCTTC

clone_size: .
v_call: TRBV12-3/TRBV12-4
d_call: .
j_call: TRBJ1-1
cdr3_aa: CASRTGTEAFF
cdr3_nt: TGTGCCAGCAGGACAGGTACTGAAGCTTTCTTT

clone_size: .
v_call: TRBV18
d_call: TRBD1
j_call: TRBJ1-2
cdr3_aa: CASSGQGINYGYTF
cdr3_nt: TGTGCCAGCTCCGGACAGGGGATCAACTATGGCTACACCTTC

clone_size: medium-sized
v_call: TRBV7-3
d_call: TRBD1
j_call: TRBJ1-5
cdr3_aa: CASFIQGNSVSNQPQHF
cdr3_nt: TGTGCCAGCTTTATACAGGGGAACTCGGTGAGCAATCAGCCCCAGCATTTT

clone_size: .
v_call: TRBV4-1
d_call: .
j_call: TRBJ2-7
cdr3_aa: CASSHARGYEQYF
cdr3_nt: TGCGCCAGCAGCCATGCCCGGGGTTACGAGCAGTACTTC

clone_size: .
v_call: TRBV18
d_call: .
j_call: TRBJ2-3
cdr3_aa: CASSPPRAGPDTQYF
cdr3_nt: TGTGCCAGCTCACCTCCCCGGGCGGGCCCAGATACGCAGTATTTT

clone_size: .
v_call: TRBV7-2
d_call: TRBD2
j_call: TRBJ2-1
cdr3_aa: CASSAIAGGFNEQFF
cdr3_nt: TGTGCCAGCAGCGCCATAGCGGGGGGTTTCAATGAGCAGTTCTTC

clone_size: .
v_call: TRBV11-2
d_call: .
j_call: TRBJ1-2
cdr3_aa: CASSQGRDNLGYTF
cdr3_nt: TGTGCCAGCAGCCAGGGCCGGGACAACCTTGGCTACACCTTC

clone_size: .
v_call: TRBV10-1
d_call: .
j_call: TRBJ2-2
cdr3_aa: CASSAWGANTGELFF
cdr3_nt: TGCGCCAGCAGTGCATGGGGCGCGAACACCGGGGAGCTGTTTTTT

clone_size: .
v_call: TRBV5-1
d_call: .
j_call: TRBJ1-6
cdr3_aa: CASSLSRDSPLHF
cdr3_nt: TGCGCCAGCAGCTTATCCAGGGATTCACCCCTCCACTTT

clone_size: .
v_call: TRBV9
d_call: .
j_call: TRBJ1-2
cdr3_aa: CASSVKAGATPNYGYTF
cdr3_nt: TGTGCCAGCAGCGTAAAGGCGGGGGCTACTCCTAACTATGGCTACACCTTC

clone_size: .
v_call: TRBV7-2
d_call: TRBD1
j_call: TRBJ1-2
cdr3_aa: CASSYRDRDNYGYTF
cdr3_nt: TGTGCCAGCAGCTACCGGGACAGGGACAACTATGGCTACACCTTC

clone_size: .
v_call: TRBV25-1
d_call: .
j_call: TRBJ1-1
cdr3_aa: CASSDRGGPNTEAFF
cdr3_nt: TGTGCCAGCAGTGACCGCGGGGGACCGAACACTGAAGCTTTCTTT